Here is one T cell receptor (beta chain) with its context. The antigen remains undetermined. The data originate from a study of T cell responses to AZD1222 COVID-19 vaccine. CDR1 and CDR2 from the germline V gene are MNHEY and SMNVEV (reference sequence). Deletions cut 3 bases from V and 1 base from J, with 11 bases between. The CDR3 sequence is 15 residues long. Study results and caveats: Epitopes outside B.1.351 and B.1.1.7 mutated regions reportedly drew nearly half of spike TCRs. Vaccine-associated CD4 TCRs spanned spike, dominant at 160-218 and 743-854. White British people made up most donors, females outnumbered males, and clonal diversity was possibly underestimated. Repertoires were collected only later (after the peak T cell response had occurred).

The data were produced by immunoSEQ multiplex PCR, yet TCRdb's version contains in-frame clones alone and is incomplete. The table has around 58,000 clones, around four fifths seen once. The sequencing used peripheral blood, collected on day 0 of AZD1222 vaccination. V gene TRBV27 combines with J gene TRBJ2-3; D possibly matches TRBD1 or TRBD2 (5 bases each). The sequence derives from an adult in good health. CDR3 residues: CASSLKGRGTDTQYF. CDR3 in DNA: TGTGCCAGCAGTTTGAAGGGACGGGGCACAGATACGCAGTATTTT.